This T cell receptor (beta chain) appears in the sequencing data of a study of T cells in localized non-small cell lung cancer (dated by TCRdb to between 2020 and 2021). With regard to the full study: The study examined T cell repertoires in under 300 patients with early-stage NSCLC and compared tumors with uninvolved tumor-adjacent lungs. All 230 or so NSCLC patients in the cohort were treatment-naive and had localized lung tumors that were resected. Of the NSCLC patients, approximately 130 were male and approximately 110 were female, and the mean age was approximately 66 years. Broader findings and caveats from the paper: Of the top 100 tumor clones, a median of 57 were detected in paired uninvolved adjacent lung; 28 were also among that lung's top 100. Since the design was exploratory, TCR variables were selected using unadjusted p-values with no false-discovery rate correction. Uninvolved tumor-adjacent lung showed the highest T cell clonality, higher than tumor, which suggests more focused antigenic responses in the uninvolved tumor-adjacent lung. Because multi-region tumor sequencing was not done, intratumor heterogeneity could not be ruled out. Longer overall survival was associated with higher T cell density in blood, whereas shorter survival was associated with higher clonality in adjacent lung.

About this clone: Its antigen specificity is not known. No quality values exist for individual bases; no much larger clone is one base distant.

Cut back by 3 bases and 0 bases, the V and J ends lie 9 bases apart. The germline V gene (reference sequence) gives CDR1 as PRHDT and CDR2 as FYEKMQ. From its cysteine to its phenylalanine, the CDR3 spans 15 amino acids. Left in the record is the CDR3 DNA by itself, 45 bases read in frame from the first base. At diagnosis, tumor, uninvolved tumor-adjacent lung and peripheral blood were collected and then preserved as a mix of FFPE and fresh-frozen material. Blood samples were analyzed as peripheral blood mononuclear cells for TCR repertoire profiling. TCR beta CDR3 regions were sequenced from DNA using the immunoSEQ Assay. The authors processed their data as follows. T cell density was computed as TCR beta template counts normalized to usable DNA estimated by amplifying housekeeping genes. Richness was estimated using the preseqR package, with extrapolation to 400,000 templates for PBMC samples and to 120,000 templates for tissue samples. Clonality was defined by subtracting Pielou's evenness from one. Tissue-enriched TCRs were identified by differential abundance testing using productive amino-acid clonotypes, minimum total count 5 and alpha 0.1. The Jaccard Index and the Morisita Overlap Index were used to quantify repertoire overlap between compartments. GLIPH clustered TCR beta CDR3s with public tetramer-defined viral CDR3s; viral motifs required at least three viral sequences plus V-gene enrichment. The clones in this table, taken by TCRdb from immuneACCESS, are in-frame only. Not every clone is retained; where verified, under half of the shortfall comes from an unresolved V gene, and the cause of the rest is unknown. The D gene and trimming were derived from the DNA, and the V and J assignments and clone size from that table. Here the sample has about 24,000 clones; more than 65% occur a single time. The ten largest clones take up around 4.8% of the sample.

The chain couples TRBV13 to TRBJ1-3; a confident D gene designation cannot be given. Here the sequenced sample was PBMCs, taken before any cancer treatment. The TCR was taken from a man between 40 and 69 years old with stage II lung adenocarcinoma. The bases read TGTGCCAGCAGCTTGGACTCGAGCTCTGGAAACACCATATATTTT. Translated, this is CASSLDSSSGNTIYF.